This entry lists 12 T cell receptor beta chains sequenced from one sample in a study of T cell responses to AZD1222 COVID-19 vaccine. The protocol was immunoSEQ multiplex PCR, while the TCRdb copy is restricted to in-frame clones and leaves out a portion. The table records approximately 140,000 clones, about 92% of them present only once. Sequencing used peripheral blood, obtained 28 days after the second AZD1222 dose. These receptors were obtained from an adult who received the AZD1222 COVID-19 vaccine.

This clone was detected only once. The V gene is TRBV19, the J gene TRBJ1-5; D call uncertain. Trimming took 0 bases from V and 2 from J, leaving 14 bases between them. This CDR3 contains 17 residues. In germline, CDR1 is LNHDA, CDR2 SQIVND (reference sequence). As DNA, the CDR3 is TGTGCCAGTAGTATAGATCGCAGTTACGTGGGCAATCAGCCCCAGCATTTT. Its protein is CASSIDRSYVGNQPQHF.

The chain links TRBV27 to TRBJ1-1; D is unclear. Germline V gene data show CDR1 as MNHEY and CDR2 as SMNVEV (reference sequence). The CDR3 runs to 16 residues. Trimming cost V 3 bases and J 4 bases, with 18 bases left between them. Here the CDR3 DNA reads TGTGCCAGCAGTTTTGCACTATCAGGCCCCTCCACTGAAGCTTTCTTT. Protein: CASSFALSGPSTEAFF.

The genes are TRBV19 and TRBJ1-1; possible D gene TRBD1, 6 bases. Germline V gene lookup returns CDR1 LNHDA and CDR2 SQIVND (reference sequence). Trimming removed 5 bases from V and 0 bases from J, with 10 bases in between. This CDR3 is built from 14 residues. CDR3 in DNA: TGTGCCAGTAGTGAGACAGGACTGAACACTGAAGCTTTCTTT. Its protein product is CASSETGLNTEAFF.

The chain carries TRBV2 and TRBJ1-1, with D possibly matching TRBD1 (6 bases). Trimming cost V 3 bases and J 2 bases, with 13 bases left between them. The CDR3 is 15 residues long. Germline V gene lookup returns CDR1 SNHLY and CDR2 FYNNEI. The CDR3 sequence is CASSEQGPINTEAFF. The CDR3 nucleotides are TGTGCCAGCAGTGAGCAGGGGCCGATTAACACTGAAGCTTTCTTT. The complete variable domain, with remaining parts taken from reference TRBV2 and TRBJ1-1, reads EPEVTQTPSHQVTQMGQEVILRCVPISNHLYFYWYRQILGQKVEFLVSFYNNEISEKSEIFDDQFSVERPDGSNFTLKIRSTKLEDSAMYFCASSEQGPINTEAFFGQGTRLTVV.

This clone was counted a single time. The CDR3 sequence: CASGYRVLEKLFF. Written as DNA, the CDR3 is TGTGCCAGCGGATACAGGGTATTGGAAAAACTGTTTTTT. This chain uses TRBV6-5 with TRBJ1-4; weak D call: TRBD1 (6 bases). Trimming removed 8 bases at V and 8 bases at J, with 15 bases between. This CDR3 has 13 amino acids. Germline assignment: CDR1 MNHEY and CDR2 SVGAGI.

J is TRBJ2-1 and V is TRBV19; 9 bases are shared with TRBD2. The V gene end was trimmed by 6 bases and the J gene end by 4 bases; junction bases not matched to a gene: 7. The CDR3 is 15 amino acids. In germline, CDR1 is LNHDA, CDR2 SQIVND (reference sequence). The CDR3 sequence is CASSSRLADYNEQFF. In DNA form, the CDR3 reads TGTGCCAGTAGCTCACGACTAGCGGATTACAATGAGCAGTTCTTC. The complete variable domain, with remaining parts taken from reference TRBV19 and TRBJ2-1, reads DGGITQSPKYLFRKEGQNVTLSCEQNLNHDAMYWYRQDPGQGLRLIYYSQIVNDFQKGDIAEGYSVSREKKESFPLTVTSAQKNPTAFYLCASSSRLADYNEQFFGPGTRLTVL.

CDR3 region: CASSLVQDNSPLHF. In nucleotides, the CDR3 is TGTGCCAGCAGTTTAGTTCAGGATAATTCACCCCTCCACTTT. The genes are TRBV28 and TRBJ1-6; D gene ambiguous. Per the germline V gene, CDR1 is MDHEN and CDR2 is SYDVKM. The CDR3 loop spans 14 amino acids. The ends were cut back, 2 bases at V and 5 bases at J, with 7 bases in the middle.

This chain links TRBV2 with TRBJ2-1; 7 bases map to TRBD2. CDR3 length equals 16 residues. The V and J ends lost 6 bases and 1 base, in that order; junction bases with no gene match: 9. Germline CDR1 is SNHLY and CDR2 is FYNNEI. CDR3 nucleotide sequence: TGTGCCAGCAGGGGAGGGTGGACACATTCCTACAATGAGCAGTTCTTC. It encodes CASRGGWTHSYNEQFF.

CDR3 sequence (DNA): TGTGCCAGCAGTGATTGGGGGGGGACAGGTCTTAATGAAAAACTGTTTTTT. It is translated as CASSDWGGTGLNEKLFF. The V and J genes are TRBV6-1 and TRBJ1-4, with TRBD1 matching 8 bases. Germline CDR1 and CDR2: MNHNS and SASEGT. V gave up 3 bases and J gave up 4 bases; unmatched junction bases: 10. This CDR3 region has 17 residues.

J is TRBJ1-2 and V is TRBV7-9, with D possibly being TRBD1 (6 bases). Germline assignment: CDR1 SEHNR and CDR2 FQNEAQ (reference sequence). V was cut by 3 bases and J by 1 base, with 12 bases left in between. The CDR3 is 15 residues long. The CDR3 DNA reads TGTGCCAGCAGCTTTGCGACAGGCCTTAACTATGGCTACACCTTC. Translated, it gives CASSFATGLNYGYTF.

The chain recombines TRBV3-1 (or the pseudogene TRBV3-2) with TRBJ2-2, with D unresolved. This CDR3 region has 13 residues. Germline V gene data show CDR1 as LGHDT and CDR2 as YNNKEL (reference sequence). V was pared by 0 bases and J by 9 bases, with 8 bases between. The CDR3 spells CASSQDGTRELFF. As DNA, the CDR3 is TGTGCCAGCAGCCAAGATGGTACGAGGGAGCTGTTTTTT.

The chain carries TRBV6-5 and TRBJ1-2, with D hard to call. Trimming cost V 6 bases and J 2 bases, with 10 bases left between them. The CDR3 covers 13 residues. Germline V gene sequence: CDR1 MNHEY, CDR2 SVGAGI. CDR3 sequence (DNA): TGTGCCAGCAGCCCCGTTAAGAACTATGGCTACACCTTC. As protein: CASSPVKNYGYTF.